Described below is a single T cell receptor (beta chain) sequence and its context. Its antigen is currently unknown. One end of the junction varies from germline; a read error may be responsible. Germline assignment: CDR1 MNHEY and CDR2 SVGEGT. The CDR3 length is 13 residues. After more than 8 days in culture, the CD4+ T cells were isolated. Each participant was administered two doses of either the BNT162b2 or the mRNA-1273 vaccine. The data originate from a study of vaccination effects on CD4 cells after COVID-19. Background on the study: ViraFEST assay sequencing came after antigen-specific CD4+ T cells were expanded with viral peptide pools. The median interval between the second dose and post-vaccine sampling was 72 days. Peptides at roughly 10 ug/ml and IL-2 at about 9.3 IU/ml were added to 1.5 million to 2.5 million PBMC per well. Points from the study as a whole: By a late point after vaccination, infection- and vaccine-induced clones had shrunk markedly through clonal contraction.

Profiling relied on immunoSEQ multiplex PCR, and the TCRdb table lists in-frame clones only, not all of them. The sample records about 57,000 clones, less than 80% being singletons. The receptor comes from a human donor who received a COVID-19 vaccine. The rearrangement links TRBV6-2 or TRBV6-3 to TRBJ2-6; D unresolved. The sample here was CD4+ T cells from PBMCs cultured without peptide, taken after COVID-19 vaccination. CDR3: CASSHSGANVLTF. The CDR3 coding sequence is TGTGCCAGCAGTCACTCTGGGGCCAACGTCCTGACTTTC.